This TCR beta chain emerged from a study of CD8+CD57+ T cells in acquired aplastic anemia. The study profiled TCR beta VDJ and CDR3 using genomic DNA as template. TCRdb analysed the reads with MiXCR anew, one entry per CDR3 protein. The sample yields tens of thousands of distinct CDR3 sequences, about 45% seen once. Trimming stripped 6 bases from V and 12 bases from J, with 17 bases between. CDR1 is SNHLY, CDR2 FYNNEI, per germline. This CDR3 comprises 12 residues. The chain combines TRBV2 with TRBJ1-2; possibly TRBD1 for D (5 bases). The receptor's source is a human donor in good health, serving as a control. Input material: sorted CD4+, CD8+, or CD8+CD57+ T cells (not recorded which) from PBMCs. The CDR3 sequence: CASRESRVTNTF. CDR3 nucleotide sequence: TGTGCCAGCAGGGAGAGCAGGGTTACGAACACCTTC.